The rows below give T cell receptor beta chains drawn from one sample of a study of CD8+ T cells in alopecia areata. Clones were sequenced by immunoSEQ multiplex PCR, and TCRdb holds only the in-frame ones, with some missing. Here the sample spans about 10,000 clones, approximately 60% being singletons. The specimen comprised skin, sampled at week 0. These receptors were collected from a human donor with alopecia areata. Each CDR3 is given with its conserved first and last residue. D genes are given only for firm matches. Not every row has a clone size; where given, it reads once, few, many or a size class.

abundance | j_gene | d_gene | v_gene | CDR3aa | CDR3nt
few | TRBJ2-1 | TRBD2 | TRBV7-4 | CASSSTQLAAFGEQFF | TGTGCCAGCAGCTCCACCCAGCTAGCGGCCTTTGGGGAGCAGTTCTTC
few | TRBJ1-3 | - | TRBV5-1 | CASSLAFTGTLGNTIYF | TGCGCCAGCAGCTTGGCCTTCACAGGGACCCTGGGAAACACCATATATTTT
once | TRBJ1-1 | - | TRBV4-1 | CASRALGNTEAFF | TGCGCCAGCAGGGCATTAGGGAACACTGAAGCTTTCTTT
- | TRBJ1-3 | - | TRBV15 | CATSSDSFQSYYGGNTIYF | TGTGCCACCAGCAGTGACAGCTTTCAGTCCTATTACGGTGGAAACACCATATATTTT
once | TRBJ2-3 | TRBD2 | TRBV30 | CAWTTGGSSDTQYF | TGTGCCTGGACCACGGGGGGTAGCTCAGATACGCAGTATTTT
- | TRBJ2-1 | TRBD1 | TRBV19 | CASSTGTVVVEVKEQFF | TGTGCCAGTAGTACCGGGACAGTTGTCGTAGAGGTAAAGGAGCAGTTCTTC
- | TRBJ2-7 | - | TRBV19 | CASSQTPQARPYEQYF | TGTGCCAGTAGCCAAACCCCCCAGGCTCGGCCCTACGAGCAGTACTTC
- | TRBJ1-1 | - | TRBV2 | CASSDPLAEAFF | TGTGCCAGCAGCGATCCCCTCGCTGAAGCTTTCTTT
- | TRBJ1-5 | - | TRBV4-1 | CTSSQDPGSLRPQHF | TGCACCAGCAGCCAAGATCCCGGCAGTCTGAGGCCCCAGCATTTT
- | TRBJ2-1 | - | TRBV29-1 | CSVENRVKYNEQFF | TGCAGCGTTGAGAACAGGGTGAAGTACAATGAGCAGTTCTTC
- | TRBJ1-1 | - | TRBV19 | CARPGTAGVAFF | TGTGCCAGACCGGGGACTGCTGGGGTAGCTTTCTTT
- | TRBJ1-2 | - | TRBV29-1 | CSTHGYGYTF | TGCAGCACCCATGGATATGGCTACACCTTC
once | TRBJ1-2 | - | TRBV29-1 | CSVTSRGIPYGYTF | TGCAGCGTCACCAGCAGGGGTATTCCCTATGGCTACACCTTC